Each of the 13 T cell receptor beta chains below was sequenced from the same sample in a study of T cell changes during pregnancy in multiple sclerosis. Assay: immunoSEQ multiplex PCR; the TCRdb copy retains only in-frame clones and omits some. The top ten clones hold less than 0.45% of a sample with about 40,000 clones, 75% to 95% of them seen once. The material sequenced was CD4+ T cells from peripheral blood mononuclear cells, taken in the third trimester of pregnancy. Receptors originate from a female donor with multiple sclerosis, enrolled in a pregnancy study.

The chain couples TRBV5-1 to TRBJ2-2; the match to TRBD2 covers 8 bases. V gave up 3 bases and J gave up 5 bases; unmatched junction bases: 6. Germline V gene sequence: CDR1 SGHRS, CDR2 YFSETQ. The CDR3 is 15 amino acids. The CDR3 spells CASSSSSGPTGELFF. The DNA for the CDR3 is TGCGCCAGCAGCTCCTCTAGCGGGCCTACCGGGGAGCTGTTTTTT. Based on the CDR3 plus reference TRBV5-1 and TRBJ2-2, the full variable domain is KAGVTQTPRYLIKTRGQQVTLSCSPISGHRSVSWYQQTPGQGLQFLFEYFSETQRNKGNFPGRFSGRQFSNSRSEMNVSTLELGDSALYLCASSSSSGPTGELFFGEGSRLTVL.

The V and J genes are TRBV6-5 and TRBJ1-1, with 8 bases that match TRBD1. CDR1 and CDR2 (germline): MNHEY, SVGAGI. V dropped 3 bases and J dropped 8; count of bases not matched to a gene: 5. The CDR3 has 13 amino acids. The CDR3 protein is CASSYEAGGEAFF. CDR3 DNA sequence: TGTGCCAGCAGTTATGAGGCAGGGGGCGAAGCTTTCTTT.

This clone was picked up one time. The gene calls are TRBV5-1 and TRBJ2-7, with 9 bases matching TRBD2. The CDR3 is 13 amino acids. Germline values: CDR1 SGHRS, CDR2 YFSETQ. The junction had 6 bases not matched to a gene; V was cut back by 2 bases and J by 9 bases. In DNA, the CDR3 is TGCGCCAGCAGCTTCAAGCGGGAGGCTGTGCAGTACTTC. Translation: CASSFKREAVQYF.

This clone was detected only once. J is TRBJ2-3 and V is TRBV5-1; possibly TRBD1 for D (5 bases). Trimming removed 0 bases at V and 1 base at J, with 9 bases between. This CDR3 has 15 residues. The V gene's germline CDR1 is SGHRS and CDR2 YFSETQ. The DNA of the CDR3 is TGCGCCAGCAGCTTGGTGGTAGGGGGCACAGATACGCAGTATTTT. Amino acids: CASSLVVGGTDTQYF.

The chain carries TRBV5-6 and TRBJ1-4; tentatively, D is TRBD1 (5 bases). V lost 4 bases to trimming and J lost 4 bases, with 14 bases between them. CDR3 length: 15 amino acids. CDR1 and CDR2 from the germline V gene are SGHDT and YYEEEE. In nucleotides, the CDR3 is TGTGCCAGCAGCGGCGGGACTGCCCTTAATGAAAAACTGTTTTTT. Protein product: CASSGGTALNEKLFF. Variable domain in full (rest from reference TRBV5-6 and TRBJ1-4): DAGVTQSPTHLIKTRGQQVTLRCSPKSGHDTVSWYQQALGQGPQFIFQYYEEEERQRGNFPDRFSGHQFPNYSSELNVNALLLGDSALYLCASSGGTALNEKLFFGSGTQLSVL.

This clone occurred once. This chain joins TRBV11-2 and TRBJ2-5, with a tentative D call TRBD2 (5 bases). Trimming took off 0 bases at V and 1 base at J, with 12 bases between the two ends. The V gene's germline CDR1 is SGHAT and CDR2 FQNNGV. This CDR3 spans 16 amino acids. The CDR3 is CASSLDLAFGQETQYF. Here the CDR3 DNA reads TGTGCCAGCAGCTTAGATTTAGCGTTTGGCCAAGAGACCCAGTACTTC. The full variable domain, with the rest looked up from reference TRBV11-2 and TRBJ2-5, is EAGVAQSPRYKIIEKRQSVAFWCNPISGHATLYWYQQILGQGPKLLIQFQNNGVVDDSQLPKDRFSAERLKGVDSTLKIQPAKLEDSAVYLCASSLDLAFGQETQYFGPGTRLLVL.

The chain employs TRBV19 and TRBJ1-1; the match to TRBD1 covers 7 bases. The CDR3 covers 13 residues. With 4 bases clipped from V and 6 bases from J, the junction kept 5 bases outside the gene matches. Germline V gene lookup returns CDR1 LNHDA and CDR2 SQIVND (reference sequence). This CDR3 is CASSKQGRPEAFF. The CDR3 DNA is TGTGCCAGTAGTAAACAGGGGCGACCTGAAGCTTTCTTT.

This clone was picked up a small number of times. The J gene is TRBJ2-7, the V gene TRBV28; TRBD1 matches 7 bases. Trimming took 5 bases from V and 7 from J; bases not matched to a gene: 14. CDR3 length: 15 amino acids. CDR1 and CDR2 (germline): MDHEN, SYDVKM. The CDR3 sequence: CASSVLTGLKREQYF. CDR3 bases: TGTGCCAGCAGTGTCTTGACAGGGCTTAAGAGGGAGCAGTACTTC.

In DNA form, the CDR3 reads TGTGCCAGTAGTATCAACAGGGCCCCGAACACTGAAGCTTTCTTT. Translated, it gives CASSINRAPNTEAFF. V and J are TRBV19 and TRBJ1-1; maybe TRBD1 (6 bases). Germline CDR1 LNHDA, CDR2 SQIVND (reference sequence). With 3 bases removed from V and 1 base from J, the gap between germline ends came to 12 bases. The length of the CDR3 is 15 residues.

V gene TRBV11-2 combines with J gene TRBJ1-3; D may be TRBD1 (6 bases). Trimming removed 5 bases from V and 0 bases from J, with 11 bases in between. The CDR3 spans 15 residues. CDR1 is SGHAT and CDR2 is FQNNGV in the germline V gene. CDR3 nucleotide sequence: TGTGCCAGCAGCACGACAGGCACCTCTGGAAACACCATATATTTT. It encodes CASSTTGTSGNTIYF.

The CDR3 DNA is TGCAGCGTTGGTTTTATGGCAGACTTAGCAGATACGCAGTATTTT. It translates to CSVGFMADLADTQYF. The chain combines TRBV29-1 with TRBJ2-3; D gene ambiguous. Germline V CDR1 and CDR2: SQVTM, ANQGSEA. The CDR3 is 15 amino acids. The germline V and J ends were trimmed by 4 bases and 4 bases, with 18 bases remaining between them.

The V gene is TRBV9, the J gene TRBJ1-5; 8 bases align to TRBD1. The CDR3 is made up of 13 amino acids. Germline assignment: CDR1 SGDLS and CDR2 YYNGEE. V lost 4 bases, J lost 8 bases, and 5 bases stayed unmatched. The CDR3 is CASSPQGAKPQHF. CDR3 coding DNA: TGTGCCAGCAGCCCCCAGGGGGCAAAGCCCCAGCATTTT.

This clone was seen a single time. The chain links TRBV10-1 to TRBJ1-5, with D perhaps matching TRBD1 (5 bases). Trimming stripped 8 bases from V and 5 bases from J, with 13 bases between. Germline CDR1 and CDR2: WNHNN and SYGVQD (reference sequence). The CDR3 is made up of 13 amino acids. CDR3 sequence: CASSSGSDQPQHF. DNA of the CDR3: TGCGCCAGCTCTTCAGGGTCCGATCAGCCCCAGCATTTT.